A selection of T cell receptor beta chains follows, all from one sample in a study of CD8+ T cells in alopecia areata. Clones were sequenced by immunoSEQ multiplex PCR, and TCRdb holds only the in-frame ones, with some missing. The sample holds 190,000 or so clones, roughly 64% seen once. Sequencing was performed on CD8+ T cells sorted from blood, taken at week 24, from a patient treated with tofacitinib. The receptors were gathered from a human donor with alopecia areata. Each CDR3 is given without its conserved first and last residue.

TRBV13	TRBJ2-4	ASSPWTGGQNIQY
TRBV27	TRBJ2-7	ASSFGGRVYEQY
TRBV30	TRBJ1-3	AWSVPISAIY
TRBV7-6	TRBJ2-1	ASSLGTSGYNEQF
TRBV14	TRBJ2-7	ASSLWGDFEQY
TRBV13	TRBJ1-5	ASSLGDQPQH
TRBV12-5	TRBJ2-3	ASGSHTLRDTQY
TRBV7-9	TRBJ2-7	ASSFPGQGYYEQY
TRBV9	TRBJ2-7	ASSGGPAGAYEQY
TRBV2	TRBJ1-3	ASSGVEGPKAGNTIY
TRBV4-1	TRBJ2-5	ASSQVSRETQY
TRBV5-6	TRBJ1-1	ASSSRVEAF
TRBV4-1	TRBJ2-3	ASSRVPFGGSSTDTQY
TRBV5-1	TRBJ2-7	ASGGRWRNRGLHYEQY
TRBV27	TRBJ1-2	ASSLGQGYGYT
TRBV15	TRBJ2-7	ATSTRDSPYEQY
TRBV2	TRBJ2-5	ASSTPPREIEETQY
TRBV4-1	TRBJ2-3	ASSQARGKDTQY